One sample yielded the 11 T cell receptor beta chains listed below, sequenced in a study of post-analysis software for immune sequencing data. Unique molecular identifiers were built into the TCR beta cDNA libraries. TCRdb reanalysed the PCR reads using MiXCR and keeps one entry per CDR3 protein. The repertoire holds a few hundred thousand distinct CDR3 sequences, with around 33% as singletons. No antigen is known for these receptors. Points from the study as a whole: A handful of TRBV segments were significantly more frequent in patients than in controls. TRBV5-6, TRBV5-1 and TRBV20-1 were among these segments.

Input material: blood. These receptors came from a girl aged 10-17 years with multiple sclerosis.

This clonotype was recorded a few times. The gene calls are TRBV5-6 and TRBJ1-1, with D tentatively TRBD1 (6 bases). CDR1 is SGHDT and CDR2 is YYEEEE in the germline V gene. This CDR3 has 17 residues. Between the trimmed V and J ends, which lost 4 bases and 1 base, there was a span of 20 bases. The CDR3 DNA reads TGTGCCAGCAGCGCGGGGACAACTCCTCACGCGAACACTGAAGCTTTCTTT. Its protein is CASSAGTTPHANTEAFF.

This clonotype has more than one count but fewer than ten. The rearrangement uses TRBV29-1 and TRBJ1-2; D is possibly TRBD1 (6 bases). The CDR3 has 14 residues. With 0 bases removed from V and 1 base from J, the gap between germline ends came to 9 bases. Germline-derived CDR1 and CDR2 are SQVTM and ANQGSEA. The CDR3 DNA sequence: TGCAGCGTTGAAGACGGGACAAGTAACTATGGCTACACCTTC. Translated, it gives CSVEDGTSNYGYTF. Full variable domain (remainder filled in from reference TRBV29-1 and TRBJ1-2): SAVISQKPSRDICQRGTSLTIQCQVDSQVTMMFWYRQQPGQSLTLIATANQGSEATYESGFVIDKFPISRPNLTFSTLTVSNMSPEDSSIYLCSVEDGTSNYGYTFGSGTRLTVV.

The chain carries TRBV12-3 or TRBV12-4 and TRBJ2-3; 8 nucleotides agree with TRBD1. The CDR3 has 14 residues. V dropped 7 bases and J dropped 7; count of bases not matched to a gene: 10. DNA of the CDR3: TGTGCCAGCACTTCCCAGGACAGGGAGCATACGCAGTATTTT. Its translation is CASTSQDREHTQYF.

There are a few counts of this clonotype. The chain combines TRBV7-9 with TRBJ1-1, with 8 bases matching TRBD1. This CDR3 spans 18 amino acids. J gave up 0 bases and V 1 base, and 10 bases lay outside the gene matches. Germline loops: CDR1 SEHNR, CDR2 FQNEAQ (reference sequence). Written as DNA, the CDR3 is TGTGCCAGCAGCTTAGGGGGCATCAGGGGGCGGATGAACACTGAAGCTTTCTTT. Translating gives CASSLGGIRGRMNTEAFF.

The chain uses TRBV4-1 and TRBJ2-7; D unresolved. Germline V gives CDR1 MGHRA, CDR2 YSYEKL. This CDR3 has 16 residues. V was shortened by 1 base and J by 6 bases, with 19 bases between the two germline ends. The DNA for the CDR3 is TGCGCCAGCAGCCAAGCCCCTGAGAATTCCGTGGGCGAGCAGTACTTC. This codes for CASSQAPENSVGEQYF.

The chain recombines TRBV5-5 with TRBJ2-3, with D unclear. Trimming took 2 bases from V and 9 from J, leaving 19 bases between them. CDR1 and CDR2 (germline): SGHKS, YYEKEE (reference sequence). The CDR3 has 15 amino acids. CDR3 sequence reads: CASSLNSLALKTQYF. CDR3 nucleotides: TGTGCCAGCAGCTTAAACAGCTTGGCTCTTAAGACGCAGTATTTT. Full variable domain (rest looked up from reference TRBV5-5 and TRBJ2-3): DAGVTQSPTHLIKTRGQQVTLRCSPISGHKSVSWYQQVLGQGPQFIFQYYEKEERGRGNFPDRFSARQFPNYSSELNVNALLLGDSALYLCASSLNSLALKTQYFGPGTRLTVL.

The chain joins TRBV29-1 to TRBJ2-7, with D perhaps assigned TRBD1 or TRBD2 (6 bases each). CDR1 is SQVTM and CDR2 is ANQGSEA in the germline V gene. The CDR3 runs to 14 residues. V was cut by 4 bases and J by 3 bases, with 16 bases left in between. The CDR3 loop is CSVVTGAKGYEQYF. The CDR3 DNA sequence: TGCAGCGTTGTGACGGGGGCGAAGGGCTACGAGCAGTACTTC.

As concerns this clonotype: With a much larger clone just one base away, this may be a read error. The chain couples TRBV7-2 to TRBJ1-2; TRBD1 aligns across 7 bases. The CDR3 runs 16 residues. Germline CDR1 SGHTA, CDR2 FQGNSA. CDR3 nucleotides: TGTGGCAGCAGCCCCCAGGGGACAGAGGGCTCCTATGGCTACACCTTC. The encoded protein is CGSSPQGTEGSYGYTF.

V usage is TRBV10-3 and J usage is TRBJ1-4, with a tentative D call TRBD1 (6 bases). Germline lookup yields CDR1 ENHRY and CDR2 SYGVKD. The CDR3 length is 15 residues. V was trimmed by 4 bases and J by 1 base, leaving 10 bases between them. As DNA, the CDR3 is TGTGCCATCAGTGTGGGACACCAAACTAATGAAAAACTGTTTTTT. Its protein product is CAISVGHQTNEKLFF.

The chain links TRBV20-1 to TRBJ2-7; D is perhaps TRBD2 (6 bases). The germline CDR1 and CDR2 sequences are DFQATT and SNEGSKA (reference sequence). This CDR3 has 13 residues. V was pared by 1 base and J by 5 bases, with 12 bases between. In DNA form, the CDR3 reads TGCAGTGCTAGAGCGGCGGGGAGGCACGAGCAGTACTTC. This translates into CSARAAGRHEQYF.

The chain recombines TRBV9 with TRBJ1-5, with D perhaps TRBD1 (5 bases). The CDR3 contains 15 residues. In germline, CDR1 is SGDLS, CDR2 YYNGEE. V was clipped by 0 bases and J by 0 bases, with 7 bases between them. CDR3 region: CASSVGQNSNQPQHF. CDR3 in DNA: TGTGCCAGCAGCGTAGGACAGAATAGCAATCAGCCCCAGCATTTT.